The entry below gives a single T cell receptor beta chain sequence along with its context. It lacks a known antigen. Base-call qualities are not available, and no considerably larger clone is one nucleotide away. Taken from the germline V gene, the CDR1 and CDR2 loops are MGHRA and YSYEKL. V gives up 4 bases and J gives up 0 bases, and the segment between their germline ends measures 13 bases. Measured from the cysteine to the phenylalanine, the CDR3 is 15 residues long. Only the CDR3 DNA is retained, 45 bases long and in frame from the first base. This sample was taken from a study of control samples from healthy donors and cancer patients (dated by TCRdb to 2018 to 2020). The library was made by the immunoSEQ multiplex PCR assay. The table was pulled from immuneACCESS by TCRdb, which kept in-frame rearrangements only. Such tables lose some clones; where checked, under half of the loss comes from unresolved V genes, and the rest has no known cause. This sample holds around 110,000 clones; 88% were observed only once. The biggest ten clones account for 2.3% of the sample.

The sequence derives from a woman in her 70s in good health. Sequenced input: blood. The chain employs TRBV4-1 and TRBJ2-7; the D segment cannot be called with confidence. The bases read TGCGCCAGCAGCCCGGAGCTTCGGAGCTCCTACGAGCAGTACTTC. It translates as CASSPELRSSYEQYF.